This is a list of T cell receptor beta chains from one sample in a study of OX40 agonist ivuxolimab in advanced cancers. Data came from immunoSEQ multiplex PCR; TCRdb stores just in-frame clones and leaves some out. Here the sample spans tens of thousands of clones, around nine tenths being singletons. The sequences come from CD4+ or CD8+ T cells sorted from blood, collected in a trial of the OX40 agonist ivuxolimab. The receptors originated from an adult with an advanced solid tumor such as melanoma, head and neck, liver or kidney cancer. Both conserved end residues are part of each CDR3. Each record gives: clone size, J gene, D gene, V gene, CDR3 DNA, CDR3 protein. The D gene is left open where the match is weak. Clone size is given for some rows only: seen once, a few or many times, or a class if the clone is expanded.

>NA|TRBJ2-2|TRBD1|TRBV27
TGTGCCAGCAGTTTGAGGGGACAGGGGGTCACCGGGGAGCTGTTTTTT
CASSLRGQGVTGELFF
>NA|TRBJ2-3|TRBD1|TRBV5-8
TGTGCCAGCAGCTTGAAGGGACAGAGAAGCACAGATACGCAGTATTTT
CASSLKGQRSTDTQYF
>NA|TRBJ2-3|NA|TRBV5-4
TGTGCCAGCAGCCCTACAGGGACCACAGATACGCAGTATTTT
CASSPTGTTDTQYF
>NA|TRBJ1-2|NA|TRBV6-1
TGTGCCAGCAGAGGGACGGCAAGAGATGGCTACACCTTC
CASRGTARDGYTF
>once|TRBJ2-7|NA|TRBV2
TGTGCCAGCAGTCCCGGATCCTACGAGCAGTACTTC
CASSPGSYEQYF
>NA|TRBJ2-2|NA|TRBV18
TGTGCCAGCTCGCCTTCGGGGACCGCGAACACCGGGGAGCTGTTTTTT
CASSPSGTANTGELFF
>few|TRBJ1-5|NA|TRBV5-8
TGTGCCAGCAGCTCCAGACAGCTGGGCAATCAGCCCCAGCATTTT
CASSSRQLGNQPQHF
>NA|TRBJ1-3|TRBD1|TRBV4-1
TGCGCCAGCAGGAGAGGGACAGGGCTGAGCTCTGGAAACACCATATATTTT
CASRRGTGLSSGNTIYF
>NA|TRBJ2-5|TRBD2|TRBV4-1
TGCGCCAGCAGCCAAGATGAAGCGGGGAGCGAGACCCAGTACTTC
CASSQDEAGSETQYF
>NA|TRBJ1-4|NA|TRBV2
TGTGCCAGCACTACAGGGAGTTTACGAGAAAAACTGTTTTTT
CASTTGSLREKLFF
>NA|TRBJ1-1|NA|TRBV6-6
TGTGCCAGCAGGAGGAACGTTATGAACACTGAAGCTTTCTTT
CASRRNVMNTEAFF
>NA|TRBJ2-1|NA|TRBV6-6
TGTGCCAGCATCCCAACGGGAACCGGGCCCAACAATGAGCAGTTCTTC
CASIPTGTGPNNEQFF
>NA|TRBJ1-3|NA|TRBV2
TGTGCCAGCAGGCGAGTAGGTGGCGAGACCATATATTTT
CASRRVGGETIYF
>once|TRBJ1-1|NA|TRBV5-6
TGTGCCAGCGTTGGGGGAGGTCTGAACACTGAAGCTTTCTTT
CASVGGGLNTEAFF
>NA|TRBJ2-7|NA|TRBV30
TGTGCCTGGAGTTCCTCCGCCTACGAGCAGTACTTC
CAWSSSAYEQYF
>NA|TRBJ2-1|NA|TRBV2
TGTGCCAGCAGGGGAGTGCATCGCGTCTACAATGAGCAGTTCTTC
CASRGVHRVYNEQFF
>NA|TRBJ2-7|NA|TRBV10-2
TGCGCCAGCGCCGGGGACGTCTCCTACGAGCAGTACTTC
CASAGDVSYEQYF
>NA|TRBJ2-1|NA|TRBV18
TGTGCCAGCTCACCCCTGAACCACAATGAGCAGTTCTTC
CASSPLNHNEQFF
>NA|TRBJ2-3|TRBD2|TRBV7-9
TGTGCCAGCAGCTTAGGCGGGACTAGCGGCACAGATACGCAGTATTTT
CASSLGGTSGTDTQYF
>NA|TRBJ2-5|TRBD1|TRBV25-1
TGTGCCAGCAGTGAAACAGGGGTTCAAGAGACCCAGTACTTC
CASSETGVQETQYF
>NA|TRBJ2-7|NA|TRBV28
TGTGCCAGCATGCAGGGGGGGCTCTACGAGCAGTACTTC
CASMQGGLYEQYF
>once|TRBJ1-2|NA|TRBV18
TGTGCCAGCTCAGGACAGCTGAATGGCTACACCTTC
CASSGQLNGYTF
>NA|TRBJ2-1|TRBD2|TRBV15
TGTGCCACCAGCAGAGGATCTAGCGGGAATGAGCAGTTCTTC
CATSRGSSGNEQFF
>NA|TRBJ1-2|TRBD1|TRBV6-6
TGTGCCAGCAGTTCCACAGGGGGCGATGGCTACACCTTC
CASSSTGGDGYTF
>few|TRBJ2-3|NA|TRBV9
TGTGCCAGCAGCGTAGCCCCGCACACAGATACGCAGTATTTT
CASSVAPHTDTQYF
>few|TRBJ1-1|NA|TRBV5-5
TGTGCCAGCAGCTTTTCAGGCGGGGGAGGCACTGAAGCTTTCTTT
CASSFSGGGGTEAFF
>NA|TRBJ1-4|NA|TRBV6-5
TGTGCCAGCAGTTTGTTCGGGAGGCTAACTAATGAAAAACTGTTTTTT
CASSLFGRLTNEKLFF